Listed here are 7 T cell receptor beta chains from one sample, sequenced in a study of identical twins. TCRdb fed the 5' RACE reads into MiXCR, producing one record per CDR3 protein. The data contain about 210,000 distinct CDR3 sequences, about a tenth of them singletons. The sequencing sample was made of memory (CD45RO+) T cells sorted from blood. Receptor source: a young woman in good health.

This clonotype was recorded many times. The chain recombines TRBV10-3 with TRBJ2-7, with 7 bases lining up with TRBD2. The CDR3 has 11 amino acids. Germline lookup yields CDR1 ENHRY and CDR2 SYGVKD. The V gene end was trimmed by 6 bases and the J gene end by 6 bases; junction bases not matched to a gene: 2. CDR3 in DNA: TGTGCCATCAGGGGGGGGTTCGAGCAGTACTTC. This translates into CAIRGGFEQYF.

The V and J genes are TRBV7-2 and TRBJ2-1, with D hard to call. The germline V gene encodes CDR1 SGHTA and CDR2 FQGNSA. The CDR3 extends over 13 amino acids. V was shortened by 5 bases and J by 8 bases, with 13 bases between the two germline ends. CDR3 nucleotides: TGTGCCAGCAGCGCAAGGCTCGGGTATGAGCAGTTCTTC. Its protein is CASSARLGYEQFF.

The chain employs TRBV11-2 and TRBJ1-1, with D tentatively TRBD1 (5 bases). CDR1 and CDR2 (germline): SGHAT, FQNNGV. V dropped 0 bases and J dropped 5 bases, with 7 bases sitting between them. The CDR3 has 13 residues. The CDR3 sequence is CASSLDWGTEAFF. The CDR3 DNA is TGTGCCAGCAGCTTAGACTGGGGGACTGAAGCTTTCTTT.

This clonotype came up many times. V is TRBV2 and J is TRBJ1-3; D may be TRBD1 (6 bases). The CDR3 is 14 amino acids. V was trimmed by 6 bases and J by 4 bases, leaving 13 bases between them. Per germline, CDR1 SNHLY and CDR2 FYNNEI. CDR3 amino acids: CASSAGTPGNTIYF. The CDR3 nucleotides are TGTGCCAGCAGCGCAGGGACACCCGGAAACACCATATATTTT.

This clonotype occurred a few times. The rearrangement uses TRBV6-5 and TRBJ2-3, with D maybe TRBD1 (5 bases). Looked up from germline, CDR1 is MNHEY and CDR2 is SVGAGI. This CDR3 comprises 14 residues. The V end was cut by 4 bases, the J end by 2 bases, with 10 bases between. The CDR3 reads CASSLDGHTDTQYF. In DNA form, the CDR3 reads TGTGCCAGCAGTTTAGACGGACACACAGATACGCAGTATTTT.

The table lists this clonotype with many counts. The chain employs TRBV20-1 and TRBJ1-1; no reliable D call. Germline V gene data show CDR1 as DFQATT and CDR2 as SNEGSKA (reference sequence). V was cut by 6 bases and J by 6 bases, with 17 bases left in between. The CDR3 contains 13 residues. In DNA, the CDR3 is TGCAGTGCCCATGACTCTAGTGGGGCTGAAGCTTTCTTT. Translating it yields CSAHDSSGAEAFF.

CDR3 sequence: CASSLGGYSQPQHF. Here the CDR3 DNA reads TGTGCCAGCAGCTTGGGAGGCTATTCTCAGCCCCAGCATTTT. V and J are TRBV6-1 and TRBJ1-5; unclear D gene. There are 14 residues in the CDR3. CDR1 is MNHNS and CDR2 is SASEGT in the germline V gene. Trimming pared 6 bases from V and 6 bases from J, leaving 15 bases between.